This T cell receptor beta chain was sequenced during a study of read filtering for tumor transcriptome and immune sequencing. Study context: DNase treatment preceded whole-transcriptome library preparation. Study results and caveats: In IR-seq, single-read clonotypes were 70% to 85% of clonotypes but around 3.2% of reads.

This library used around 0.4 ug RNA and molecular barcoded adaptors spanning alpha/delta and beta/gamma chains. TCRdb re-derived calls from the reads in MiXCR, one entry per CDR3 protein. The table shows about 24,000 distinct CDR3 sequences, with under 25% occurring only once. This clonotype was observed a single time. Its target is unknown. The length of the CDR3 is 15 residues. The germline V gene has CDR1 SEHNR and CDR2 FQNEAQ (reference sequence). V was pared by 1 base and J by 5 bases, with 4 bases of the junction left unmatched. Sequencing input: a population of CD138-negative cells sorted from bone marrow. V usage is TRBV7-9 and J usage is TRBJ2-3; 9 nucleotides align to TRBD1. This clonotype was obtained from a donor aged 40 or older with multiple myeloma. CDR3 sequence reads: CASSLGDREEDTQYF. CDR3 sequence (DNA): TGTGCCAGCAGCTTAGGGGACAGGGAAGAAGATACGCAGTATTTT.